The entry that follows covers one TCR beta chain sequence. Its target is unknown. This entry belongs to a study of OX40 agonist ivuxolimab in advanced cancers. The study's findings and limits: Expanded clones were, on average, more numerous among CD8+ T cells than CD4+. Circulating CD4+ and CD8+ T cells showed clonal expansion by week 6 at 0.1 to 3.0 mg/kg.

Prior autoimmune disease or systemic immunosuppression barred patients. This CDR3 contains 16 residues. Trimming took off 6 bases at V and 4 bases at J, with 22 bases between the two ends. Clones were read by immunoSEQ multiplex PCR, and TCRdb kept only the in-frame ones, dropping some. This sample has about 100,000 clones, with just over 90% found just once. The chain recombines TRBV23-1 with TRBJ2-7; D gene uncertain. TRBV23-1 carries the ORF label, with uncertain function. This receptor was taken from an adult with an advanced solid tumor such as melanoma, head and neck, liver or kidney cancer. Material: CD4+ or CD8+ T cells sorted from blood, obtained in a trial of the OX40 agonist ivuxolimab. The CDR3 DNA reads TGCGCCAGCAGATGGAGAATCGGCCAGGAGACTTACGAGCAGTACTTC. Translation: CASRWRIGQETYEQYF.